This is a list of T cell receptor beta chains from one sample in a study of T cells in Graves' hyperthyroidism and ophthalmopathy. In TCRdb, the multiplex PCR reads were re-called with MiXCR into one record per CDR3 protein. The sample has 620,000 or so distinct CDR3 sequences; about 14% are singletons. The sample taken for sequencing was blood. Receptors originate from a woman in her 50s with Graves' ophthalmopathy. The CDR3 runs from the conserved cysteine through the conserved F or W. The order of the fields is clone size, J gene, V gene, D gene, CDR3 protein, CDR3 DNA. D genes are given only for firm matches. Size values are once, few and many counts, or a class for expanded clones, and some rows have none.

many TRBJ2-1 TRBV11-3 TRBD1 CASSLDGTGNEQFF TGTGCCAGCAGCTTAGACGGGACAGGGAATGAGCAGTTCTTC
many TRBJ2-7 TRBV7-9 TRBD1 CASSLTGTGNEQYF TGTGCCAGCAGCTTAACCGGGACAGGCAACGAGCAGTACTTC
many TRBJ2-3 TRBV24-1 TRBD2 CATSDYSGSGTDTQYF TGTGCCACCAGTGACTATAGCGGGAGCGGCACAGATACGCAGTATTTT
few TRBJ2-1 TRBV15 - CATSSGASGTSYYNEQFF TGTGCCACCAGCAGCGGGGCATCCGGGACTTCCTACTACAATGAGCAGTTCTTC
many TRBJ2-7 TRBV28 TRBD2 CASRIYPGGRVTEQYF TGTGCCAGCAGAATTTACCCAGGTGGGAGGGTAACCGAGCAGTACTTC
many TRBJ2-3 TRBV3-1 - CASSQSATSTDTQYF TGTGCCAGCAGCCAATCAGCGACTAGCACAGATACGCAGTATTTT
- TRBJ2-7 TRBV4-3 - CASSQYRGDSYEQYF TGCGCCAGCAGCCAATATCGCGGAGACTCCTACGAGCAGTACTTC
- TRBJ2-3 TRBV6-1 - CASSSIEGGWTDTQYF TGTGCCAGCAGTTCTATTGAGGGGGGGTGGACAGATACGCAGTATTTT
few TRBJ2-7 TRBV27 - CASRGVYASYEQYF TGTGCCAGCAGGGGGGTTTATGCCTCCTACGAGCAGTACTTC
few TRBJ1-1 TRBV19 - CASSIGEAGAGDTEAFF TGTGCCAGTAGTATTGGGGAAGCGGGGGCTGGAGACACTGAAGCTTTCTTT
many TRBJ2-1 TRBV12-3/TRBV12-4 TRBD2 CASSLRLAANEQFF TGTGCCAGCAGTCTACGACTAGCGGCCAATGAGCAGTTCTTC
few TRBJ2-3 TRBV4-2 TRBD2 CASSQGGGGATDTQYF TGTGCCAGCAGCCAAGGGGGCGGGGGTGCCACAGATACGCAGTATTTT
- TRBJ1-2 TRBV28 - CASSIQGARGYTF TGTGCCAGCAGTATACAGGGCGCGAGGGGCTACACCTTC
- TRBJ2-7 TRBV6-2/TRBV6-3 TRBD2 CASLQLAGRSEQYF TGTGCCAGCCTTCAGCTAGCGGGGCGCTCCGAGCAGTACTTC
- TRBJ2-1 TRBV4-1 - CASSQSVAVGLNEQFF TGCGCCAGCAGCCAATCCGTAGCGGTAGGACTCAATGAGCAGTTCTTC